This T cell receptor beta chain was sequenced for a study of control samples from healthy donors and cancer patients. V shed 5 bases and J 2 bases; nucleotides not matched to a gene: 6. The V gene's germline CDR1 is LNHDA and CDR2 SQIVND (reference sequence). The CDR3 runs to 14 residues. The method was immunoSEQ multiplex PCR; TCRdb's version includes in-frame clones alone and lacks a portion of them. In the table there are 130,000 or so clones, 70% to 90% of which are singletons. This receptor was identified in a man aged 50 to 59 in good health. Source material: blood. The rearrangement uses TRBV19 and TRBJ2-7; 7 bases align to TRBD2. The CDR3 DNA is TGTGCCAGTAGTGTCACTAGCGCGACCTACGAGCAGTACTTC. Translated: CASSVTSATYEQYF. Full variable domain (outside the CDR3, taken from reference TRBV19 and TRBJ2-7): DGGITQSPKYLFRKEGQNVTLSCEQNLNHDAMYWYRQDPGQGLRLIYYSQIVNDFQKGDIAEGYSVSREKKESFPLTVTSAQKNPTAFYLCASSVTSATYEQYFGPGTRLTVT.